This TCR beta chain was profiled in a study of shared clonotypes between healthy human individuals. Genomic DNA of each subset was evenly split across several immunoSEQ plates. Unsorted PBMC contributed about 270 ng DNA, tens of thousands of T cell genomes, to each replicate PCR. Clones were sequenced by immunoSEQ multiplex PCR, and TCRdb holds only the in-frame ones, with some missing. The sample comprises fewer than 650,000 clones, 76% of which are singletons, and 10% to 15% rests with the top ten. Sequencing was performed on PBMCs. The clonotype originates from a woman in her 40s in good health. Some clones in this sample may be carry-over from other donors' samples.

CDR3 in amino acids: CASSLQGASRNEQFF. In DNA form, the CDR3 reads TGCGCCAGCAGCTTGCAGGGGGCATCGAGGAATGAGCAGTTCTTC. V is TRBV5-1 and J is TRBJ2-7; TRBD1 aligns across 8 bases. The J call may be wrong; the DNA end is better matched by TRBJ2-1. This CDR3 is 15 amino acids long. Per the germline V gene, CDR1 is SGHRS and CDR2 is YFSETQ.